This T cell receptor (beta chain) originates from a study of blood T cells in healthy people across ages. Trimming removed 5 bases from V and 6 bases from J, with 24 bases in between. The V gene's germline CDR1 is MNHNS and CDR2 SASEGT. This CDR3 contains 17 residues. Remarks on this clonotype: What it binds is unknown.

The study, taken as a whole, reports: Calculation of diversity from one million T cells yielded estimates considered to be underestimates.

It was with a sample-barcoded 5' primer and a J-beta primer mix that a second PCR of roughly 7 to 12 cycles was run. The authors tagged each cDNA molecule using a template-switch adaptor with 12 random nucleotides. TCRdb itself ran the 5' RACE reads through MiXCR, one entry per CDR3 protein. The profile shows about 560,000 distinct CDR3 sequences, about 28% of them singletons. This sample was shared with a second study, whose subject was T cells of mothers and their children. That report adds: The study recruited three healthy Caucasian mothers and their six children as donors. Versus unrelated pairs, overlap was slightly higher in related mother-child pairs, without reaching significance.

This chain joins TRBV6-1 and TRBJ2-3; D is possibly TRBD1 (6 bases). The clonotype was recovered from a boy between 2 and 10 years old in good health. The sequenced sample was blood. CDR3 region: CASSTTPQGRFVDTQYF. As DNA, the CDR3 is TGTGCCAGCAGTACCACCCCACAGGGCCGGTTCGTTGATACGCAGTATTTT.